This T cell receptor beta chain derives from a study of response to subunit inactivated influenza vaccine. Notes on the study in general: Seasonal influenza vaccination, on each occasion, was suggested by the authors to recruit few new T cells.

TCRdb independently ran MiXCR on the RT-PCR reads; one entry per CDR3 protein. In the table there are about 540,000 distinct CDR3 sequences, approximately 14% of which are singletons. CDR3 size: 13 residues. J gave up 8 bases and V 5 bases, and 6 bases lay outside the gene matches. CDR1 is DFQATT and CDR2 is SNEGSKA in the germline V gene (reference sequence). This clonotype appeared a few times. Antigen specificity is unknown. The starting material was PBMCs from blood, obtained roughly 12 days after vaccination. V and J are TRBV20-1 and TRBJ2-1; 10 bases match TRBD2. The clonotype originates from a man over 45 who received an inactivated influenza vaccine. Here the CDR3 DNA reads TGCAGTGCTGCGGGCGGGACTAGCGATGAGCAGTTCTTC. Protein: CSAAGGTSDEQFF.